This entry features one TCR beta chain sequence. The data were obtained in a study of shared clonotypes between healthy human individuals. Assay used: immunoSEQ multiplex PCR; TCRdb lists only in-frame clones, some missing. The sample shows 550,000 to 800,000 clones, about 90% of them seen only once. Sequencing input: memory CD8+ T cells from PBMCs. Documented subset: CD45RO+ cells pooled with CCR7-negative TemRA cells. The clonotype was recovered from a young man in good health. Some clones in this sample may be carry-over from other donors' samples.

The CDR3 loop is CASSKKGALEQYF. CDR3 bases: TGTGCCAGCAGCAAAAAGGGGGCCTTGGAGCAGTACTTC. V gene TRBV21-1 combines with J gene TRBJ2-7; the table assigns TRBD1, which was not confirmed against the DNA. TRBV21-1 is noted as a pseudogene. There are 13 residues in the CDR3.